The 4 T cell receptor beta chains below come from one sample, sequenced in a study of blood T cells in healthy people across ages (dated by TCRdb to between 2015 and 2017). Libraries were built with 5' RACE. TCRdb lists the instrument as Illumina HiSeq 2500. The second PCR ran for roughly 7 to 12 cycles and used a J-beta primer mix along with a sample-barcoded 5' primer. TCRdb's own reprocessing of the public reads used fastp at Q25 and MiXCR and kept productive beta chains. Rows matching on CDR3 protein sequence are summarized as one entry with the most common DNA and genes. The sample data list 1.5 million to 2 million distinct CDR3 sequences, and roughly 50% of these were observed just once. The leading ten clones occupy approximately 2.1% of the sample. Sequenced input: blood. These receptors were obtained from a woman in her thirties or forties in good health.

The rearrangement uses TRBV20-1 and TRBJ2-5; 14 bases line up with TRBD2. The V gene end was trimmed by 3 bases and the J gene end by 2 bases; junction bases not matched to a gene: 14. Per germline, CDR1 DFQATT and CDR2 SNEGSKA (reference sequence). The CDR3 loop spans 19 amino acids. The CDR3 here is CSASLLQGTSGGVQETQYF. The CDR3 DNA reads as TGCAGTGCTAGCCTCCTACAAGGGACTAGCGGGGGAGTACAAGAGACCCAGTACTTC.

The rearrangement uses TRBV6-5 and TRBJ2-7, with 8 bases matching TRBD1. CDR1 and CDR2 (germline): MNHEY, SVGAGI. The CDR3 has 15 residues. V was pared by 5 bases and J by 1 base, with 7 bases of the junction left unmatched. CDR3 protein: CASSPGGERSYEQYF. The CDR3 nucleotides are TGTGCCAGCAGTCCAGGGGGCGAGAGGTCCTACGAGCAGTACTTC.

This clonotype showed up just a few times. The chain recombines TRBV7-2 with TRBJ2-3; possibly TRBD2 for D (5 bases). Trimming took off 3 bases at V and 8 bases at J, with 21 bases between the two ends. This CDR3 spans 16 amino acids. Per germline, CDR1 SGHTA and CDR2 FQGNSA. The CDR3 region has the DNA TGTGCCAGCAGCTTCCGGGGTGAGGCTGTGGCTGGTACGCAGTATTTT. Translated, it gives CASSFRGEAVAGTQYF.

On this clonotype: The junction departs from the called germline gene at one end, perhaps through a read error. This chain links TRBV29-1 with TRBJ1-2; TRBD1 matches 8 bases. Per the germline V gene, CDR1 is SQVTM and CDR2 is ANQGSEA. This CDR3 spans 13 amino acids. The chain's CDR3 is CGVLDRVVNGYTF. The CDR3 bases are TGCGGCGTTCTGGACAGGGTGGTGAATGGCTACACCTTC.